Following are 25 T cell receptor beta chains from one sample sequenced in a study of T cell clones after liver transplantation. Method: immunoSEQ multiplex PCR; TCRdb's copy keeps in-frame clones and lacks some. Here the sample spans nearly 15,000 clones, 80% to 95% being singletons. The sequencing here drew on CD8+ T cells from blood, taken before liver transplant. These receptors were obtained from a human donor who received a liver transplant.

This chain uses TRBV30 with TRBJ2-7, with D perhaps matching TRBD2 (6 bases). The CDR3 length is 14 residues. CDR1 and CDR2 from the germline V gene are GTSNPN and SVGIG (reference sequence). Trimming pared 0 bases from V and 2 bases from J, leaving 11 bases between. Here the CDR3 DNA reads TGTGCCTGGAGTGTATTGCCGGGAGCCTACGAGCAGTACTTC. This gives the protein CAWSVLPGAYEQYF.

This clone was seen a few times. This chain connects TRBV28 to TRBJ2-7; TRBD1 matches 9 bases. This CDR3 region has 13 residues. J gave up 4 bases and V 4 bases, and 2 bases lay outside the gene matches. Germline V gene lookup returns CDR1 MDHEN and CDR2 SYDVKM. The CDR3 nucleotides read TGTGCCAGCAGTTACAGGGGGCCTTACGAGCAGTACTTC. Protein product: CASSYRGPYEQYF.

This sequence joins TRBV7-8 and TRBJ2-2; 8 positions match TRBD2. CDR1 and CDR2 (germline): SGHVS, FQNEAQ. The CDR3 runs 16 residues. The ends lost 4 bases at V and 6 bases at J; junction bases unmatched: 10. The CDR3 sequence is CASSSHSGAMAGELFF. The CDR3 region has the DNA TGTGCCAGCAGCTCCCATAGCGGGGCCATGGCCGGGGAGCTGTTTTTT.

This chain links TRBV5-4 with TRBJ2-7, with TRBD2 as a possible D gene (5 bases). Per the germline V gene, CDR1 is SGHNT and CDR2 is YYREEE (reference sequence). The CDR3 extends over 14 amino acids. V was pared by 2 bases and J by 6 bases, with 15 bases between. CDR3 DNA sequence: TGTGCCAGCAGCTTAAGAGGGAGTGGGATCGAGCAGTACTTC. It translates to CASSLRGSGIEQYF.

The rearrangement links TRBV27 to TRBJ2-5, with D perhaps TRBD1 (6 bases). Trimming left V 4 bases short and J 2 bases short, with 11 bases between. The CDR3 is 14 amino acids. CDR1 is MNHEY and CDR2 is SMNVEV in the germline V gene (reference sequence). CDR3 region: CASSWDIPQETQYF. The CDR3 coding sequence is TGTGCCAGCAGTTGGGACATTCCACAAGAGACCCAGTACTTC.

The chain uses TRBV18 and TRBJ2-1; TRBD1 matches at 8 bases. The germline V gene encodes CDR1 KGHSH and CDR2 LQKENI. This CDR3 region has 20 residues. V lost 3 bases, J lost 7 bases, and 23 bases stayed unmatched. This CDR3 is CASSPLFGQGPIGRSNEQFF. In DNA form, the CDR3 reads TGTGCCAGCTCACCCCTTTTTGGACAGGGCCCGATCGGCCGATCAAATGAGCAGTTCTTC.

This clone was seen a few times. This chain uses TRBV6-1 with TRBJ1-5; D is undetermined. V gave up 6 bases and J gave up 3 bases, with 3 bases separating them. From germline, CDR1 is MNHNS and CDR2 SASEGT. The CDR3 totals 11 residues. The CDR3 is CASRDNQPQHF. In DNA, the CDR3 is TGTGCCAGCAGGGACAATCAGCCCCAGCATTTT.

The V call is TRBV7-9, the J call TRBJ2-1, with D hard to call. Deletions cut 7 bases from V and 5 bases from J, with 9 bases between. The CDR3 extends over 12 amino acids. Germline values: CDR1 SEHNR, CDR2 FQNEAQ (reference sequence). CDR3 coding DNA: TGTGCCAGCACTACCATAGACAATGAGCAGTTCTTC. It encodes CASTTIDNEQFF.

This clone came up a few times. The chain couples TRBV7-9 to TRBJ1-4; D not certain. Trimming removed 1 base at V and 11 bases at J, with 5 bases between. The CDR3 contains 11 residues. Germline V gene sequence: CDR1 SEHNR, CDR2 FQNEAQ (reference sequence). The CDR3 DNA reads TGTGCCAGCAGCTTAGGGCAGAAACTGTTTTTT. As protein: CASSLGQKLFF. The whole variable domain, remainder taken from reference TRBV7-9 and TRBJ1-4, is DTGVSQNPRHKITKRGQNVTFRCDPISEHNRLYWYRQTLGQGPEFLTYFQNEAQLEKSRLLSDRFSAERPKGSFSTLEIQRTEQGDSAMYLCASSLGQKLFFGSGTQLSVL.

V and J are TRBV7-2 and TRBJ1-2; D gene ambiguous. This CDR3 region has 12 residues. CDR1 is SGHTA, CDR2 FQGNSA, per germline. Trimming cost V 5 bases and J 9 bases, with 13 bases left between them. The CDR3 DNA is TGTGCCAGCAGCGAAAGATCGTCTAGCTACACCTTC. Translation: CASSERSSSYTF.

The chain couples TRBV9 to TRBJ2-1; D might be TRBD2 (6 bases). V lost 0 bases and J lost 3, with 16 bases in between. CDR1 and CDR2 (germline): SGDLS, YYNGEE. This CDR3 contains 17 residues. CDR3 in DNA: TGTGCCAGCAGCGTAGAACCCTTTGGGAGGAGCTACAATGAGCAGTTCTTC. The encoded protein is CASSVEPFGRSYNEQFF.

This clone was counted once. V usage is TRBV5-1 and J usage is TRBJ1-2; D unresolved. The germline V and J ends were trimmed by 0 bases and 8 bases, with 17 bases remaining between them. This CDR3 contains 15 residues. CDR1 SGHRS and CDR2 YFSETQ come from the germline V gene. CDR3 region: CASSLADLLGKGYTF. DNA of the CDR3: TGCGCCAGCAGCTTGGCGGACCTTCTTGGAAAGGGCTACACCTTC. Complete variable domain (other parts from reference TRBV5-1 and TRBJ1-2): KAGVTQTPRYLIKTRGQQVTLSCSPISGHRSVSWYQQTPGQGLQFLFEYFSETQRNKGNFPGRFSGRQFSNSRSEMNVSTLELGDSALYLCASSLADLLGKGYTFGSGTRLTVV.

The J gene is TRBJ2-1, the V gene TRBV7-9; TRBD2 matches 8 bases. V shed 1 base, J shed 2 bases, and the junction held 4 bases outside the gene matches. The CDR3 has 16 amino acids. CDR1 is SEHNR and CDR2 is FQNEAQ in the germline V gene (reference sequence). Here the CDR3 reads CASSLEPAGAYNEQFF. DNA for the CDR3: TGTGCCAGCAGCTTAGAGCCAGCGGGAGCCTACAATGAGCAGTTCTTC.

In its sample, this clone was seen once. The V and J genes are TRBV28 and TRBJ2-7, with D maybe TRBD1 (5 bases). V lost 5 bases, J lost 5 bases, and 10 bases lay in between. Germline assignment: CDR1 MDHEN and CDR2 SYDVKM. CDR3 length: 12 residues. CDR3 coding DNA: TGTGCCAGCAGTGTTCTACAGGACGAGCAGTACTTC. It encodes CASSVLQDEQYF.

The chain uses TRBV6-5 and TRBJ2-1, with TRBD2 matching 7 bases. Germline lookup yields CDR1 MNHEY and CDR2 SVGAGI. Losses at the gene ends were 2 bases for V and 8 bases for J; bases not matched to a gene: 6. This CDR3 spans 14 amino acids. CDR3 sequence (DNA): TGTGCCAGCAGTTACAGGGACTACGGGCATGAGCAGTTCTTC. Its protein product is CASSYRDYGHEQFF.

The genes are TRBV29-1 and TRBJ2-7, with 7 bases aligning to TRBD1. V lost 7 bases, J lost 1 base, and 7 bases stayed unmatched. CDR3 length: 13 residues. CDR1 is SQVTM and CDR2 is ANQGSEA in the germline V gene. The CDR3 DNA reads as TGCAGCGCCTTGACAGGGAATTCCTACGAGCAGTACTTC. The encoded protein is CSALTGNSYEQYF.

V usage is TRBV14 and J usage is TRBJ2-5, with a possible D match to TRBD1 (6 bases). The CDR3 contains 20 residues. Germline CDR1 is SGHDN and CDR2 is FVKESK. V lost 4 bases and J 4 bases, leaving 31 bases between the germline ends. CDR3 sequence: CASSRSEIGQSRPARETQYF. The CDR3 coding sequence is TGTGCCAGCAGCCGATCAGAAATCGGACAGTCTCGGCCAGCCAGAGAGACCCAGTACTTC.

The chain joins TRBV6-6 to TRBJ2-3; D unclear. CDR1 is MNHNY and CDR2 is SVGAGI in the germline V gene (reference sequence). The V end was cut by 4 bases, the J end by 3 bases, with 8 bases between. The CDR3 extends over 13 amino acids. CDR3: CASSWAKTDTQYF. The CDR3, as DNA: TGTGCCAGCAGTTGGGCTAAAACAGATACGCAGTATTTT.

The V gene is TRBV9, the J gene TRBJ2-1, with 7 bases fitting TRBD1. The CDR3 has 15 amino acids. Germline V gene sequence: CDR1 SGDLS, CDR2 YYNGEE. V lost 4 bases and J lost 6; bases outside the gene matches: 10. The CDR3 is CASSSTGQPTNEQFF. The DNA of the CDR3 is TGTGCCAGCAGCTCCACGGGACAGCCAACCAATGAGCAGTTCTTC.

The V gene is TRBV7-9, the J gene TRBJ2-2; D may be TRBD1 or TRBD2 (5 bases each). Germline-derived CDR1 and CDR2 are SEHNR and FQNEAQ (reference sequence). CDR3 length: 16 residues. V shed 1 base and J shed 5 bases, with 14 bases lying between them. CDR3 protein: CASSLDLGTRTGELFF. In DNA, the CDR3 is TGTGCCAGCAGCTTAGACCTAGGGACGAGAACCGGGGAGCTGTTTTTT.

The chain couples TRBV7-2 to TRBJ2-1; tentative D call: TRBD1 (6 bases). The CDR3 is 14 residues long. V was pared by 5 bases and J by 1 base, with 9 bases between. Germline CDR1 SGHTA, CDR2 FQGNSA. The CDR3 DNA sequence: TGTGCCAGCAGCCCAGGGGTTTCCTACAATGAGCAGTTCTTC. This encodes CASSPGVSYNEQFF.

The CDR3 here is CASSSPRLAGVETQYF. DNA for the CDR3: TGTGCCAGCAGCTCACCCCGACTAGCGGGAGTGGAGACCCAGTACTTC. This sequence joins TRBV7-2 and TRBJ2-5; TRBD2 matches 12 bases. Losses at the gene ends were 4 bases for V and 5 bases for J; bases not matched to a gene: 8. There are 16 residues in the CDR3. Germline V gene data show CDR1 as SGHTA and CDR2 as FQGNSA.

The chain couples TRBV6-5 to TRBJ2-7; D not resolved. V was clipped by 0 bases and J by 4 bases, with 7 bases between them. The germline V gene encodes CDR1 MNHEY and CDR2 SVGAGI. The CDR3 spans 13 residues. The CDR3 DNA reads TGTGCCAGCAGTTACTCTTGGGCTTACGAGCAGTACTTC. Protein sequence: CASSYSWAYEQYF.

The V call is TRBV7-9, the J call TRBJ2-3, with 15 bases matching TRBD2. Germline V lookup: CDR1 SEHNR, CDR2 FQNEAQ (reference sequence). CDR3 length: 19 residues. With 2 bases clipped from V and 2 bases from J, the junction kept 8 bases outside the gene matches. The CDR3 sequence is CASSLTGLAGGIVTDTQYF. DNA of the CDR3: TGTGCCAGCAGCTTAACGGGACTAGCGGGAGGTATAGTCACAGATACGCAGTATTTT.

The chain links TRBV27 to TRBJ2-3; 8 bases fit TRBD1. V lost 4 bases to trimming and J lost 2 bases; unmatched junction nucleotides: 11. The CDR3 has 17 residues. CDR1 is MNHEY, CDR2 SMNVEV, per germline (reference sequence). For the CDR3, the DNA is TGTGCCAGCAGTTATATCGGGACAGGTTTTTCCACAGATACGCAGTATTTT. This codes for CASSYIGTGFSTDTQYF.